The 3 T cell receptor beta chains presented below share a single source sample, sequenced in a study of cytomegalovirus exposure and HLA in healthy donors. PCR amplification relied on 60 Vbeta primers (plus 13 Jbeta primers). TCRdb keeps only in-frame clones here, not all; method: immunoSEQ multiplex PCR. The sample shows 150,000 to 200,000 clones, approximately 72% of them seen only once. Sequenced: PBMCs. The receptors come from a man in his fifties in good health and CMV-seronegative.

The chain carries TRBV13 and TRBJ2-5, with 9 bases identical to TRBD1. J was trimmed by 5 bases and V by 4 bases; bases with no gene match: 8. Germline V gene lookup returns CDR1 PRHDT and CDR2 FYEKMQ (reference sequence). The CDR3 is 15 amino acids. CDR3 residues: CASSSTRDRAETQYF. In DNA, the CDR3 is TGTGCCAGCAGCTCGACCCGGGACAGGGCGGAGACCCAGTACTTC. The full variable domain, rest sourced from reference TRBV13 and TRBJ2-5, is AAGVIQSPRHLIKEKRETATLKCYPIPRHDTVYWYQQGPGQDPQFLISFYEKMQSDKGSIPDRFSAQQFSDYHSELNMSSLELGDSALYFCASSSTRDRAETQYFGPGTRLLVL.

V usage is TRBV28 and J usage is TRBJ1-2; D is unclear. The CDR3 loop spans 14 amino acids. Per germline, CDR1 MDHEN and CDR2 SYDVKM. Trimming stripped 2 bases from V and 0 bases from J, with 7 bases between. Here the CDR3 DNA reads TGTGCCAGCAGTTTAGAATTAGCTAACTATGGCTACACCTTC. Protein product: CASSLELANYGYTF.

V usage is TRBV10-3 and J usage is TRBJ1-5, with D tentatively TRBD1 (5 bases). The V gene's germline CDR1 is ENHRY and CDR2 SYGVKD. The V end lost 7 bases, the J end lost 2 bases, and 15 bases lay between the germline ends. The CDR3 has 15 residues. The CDR3 DNA sequence: TGTGCCATCAAACCGGGGGGTTTCGGCAATCAGCCCCAGCATTTT. It encodes CAIKPGGFGNQPQHF.